Listed below are T cell receptor beta chains from one sample, sequenced in a study of tumor and adjacent non-tumor tissue in lung cancer. A single record per CDR3 protein comes from TCRdb applying MiXCR to the multiplex PCR reads. The sample carries around 200,000 distinct CDR3 sequences, less than 80% recorded once. What was sequenced was lung tumor tissue. The source of these receptors is a man in his 60s with non-small cell lung cancer. The CDR3 runs from the conserved cysteine through the conserved F or W. A D gene is named only where the DNA matches it firmly. Some rows mark clone size as missing; the rest say once, few, many or name a class of expanded clone.

j_gene,d_gene,abundance,v_gene,CDR3nt,CDR3aa
TRBJ2-1,TRBD1,few,TRBV20-1,TGCAGTGCTCTGACAGGGATTCTCTATGAGCAGTTCTTC,CSALTGILYEQFF
TRBJ2-5,TRBD2,many,TRBV20-1,TGCAGTGCTAGTGACCCTCAGCGGGGGATCCAAGAGACCCAGTACTTC,CSASDPQRGIQETQYF
TRBJ2-7,NA,many,TRBV29-1,TGCAGCGTTAAAACGGGACGGATCTCCTACGAGCAGTACTTC,CSVKTGRISYEQYF
TRBJ2-7,NA,NA,TRBV6-2/TRBV6-3,TGTGCCAGCAGTTCCCACTCAAGGACGGTCTTCTACAAGCAGTACTTC,CASSSHSRTVFYKQYF
TRBJ2-1,NA,many,TRBV6-6,TGTGCCAGCAGTTGGAACATGTTCAATGAGCAGTTCTTC,CASSWNMFNEQFF
TRBJ1-2,NA,few,TRBV6-2/TRBV6-3,TGTGCCAGCAGTTACGATTACTATGGCTACACCTTC,CASSYDYYGYTF
TRBJ2-3,NA,many,TRBV4-2,TGTGCCAGCAGCCACCCGGGGGGCACAGATACGCAGTATTTT,CASSHPGGTDTQYF
TRBJ2-1,NA,NA,TRBV12-3/TRBV12-4,TGTGCCAGCAATTCACTCGCTAGCAGGCATGAGCACTTCTTC,CASNSLASRHEHFF
TRBJ1-2,TRBD1,few,TRBV20-1,TGCAGTGCGGTCAGGGGGCTCGATGGCTACACCTTC,CSAVRGLDGYTF
TRBJ1-1,NA,NA,TRBV12-3/TRBV12-4,TGTGCCAGCAATAACACTCGGAACACTGAAGCTTTCTTT,CASNNTRNTEAFF
TRBJ2-7,NA,many,TRBV20-1,TGCAGTGCTCCCGATTTTGACGAGCAGTACTTC,CSAPDFDEQYF
TRBJ2-3,NA,once,TRBV6-6,TGTGTCAGCACTTACCCCGAGGCTAGATACACAGATACGCAGTATTTT,CVSTYPEARYTDTQYF
TRBJ1-5,NA,NA,TRBV19,TGTGCCAGTAGTATAGGGTGGGGGCGGGGTGGTCAGCCCCAGCATTTT,CASSIGWGRGGQPQHF
TRBJ1-1,NA,NA,TRBV5-4,TGTGCCAGCAGCTATAACGGAATGGCTTTCTTT,CASSYNGMAFF
TRBJ2-1,NA,many,TRBV10-1,TGCGCCAGCAGTGAGTCAGGGACCCCTCAAAGCAATGAGCAGTTCTTC,CASSESGTPQSNEQFF
TRBJ2-7,TRBD1,few,TRBV4-1,TGCGCCAGCAGCCAAGATTCACAGGGGGCTTCCTACGAGCAGTACTTC,CASSQDSQGASYEQYF
TRBJ2-7,NA,NA,TRBV4-3,TGCGCCAGCAGCCGAGATCGGGGGCCCCCTTGGGACTACGAGAAGTACTTC,CASSRDRGPPWDYEKYF
TRBJ2-5,NA,NA,TRBV20-1,TGTAGTGCTAGTATCGGGAACAAAGAGACCCAGTACTTC,CSASIGNKETQYF
TRBJ1-2,TRBD1,NA,TRBV28,TGTGTCAGCAGCCGAACCCAAGACAGGGCGGAAACCTTC,CVSSRTQDRAETF
TRBJ1-5,TRBD1,few,TRBV28,TGTGCCAGCAGTTGGGGACAGGGGGGCAATCAGCCCCAGCATTTT,CASSWGQGGNQPQHF
TRBJ1-2,NA,NA,TRBV4-2,TGTGTCAGCAGCCCTCCTGCGGGGACGGAGGGGGATTGCTACACCTTC,CVSSPPAGTEGDCYTF
TRBJ1-6,NA,NA,TRBV29-1,TGTAGCATTGAGGTAGGGGGGATTAATTCACCCCTCCACTTT,CSIEVGGINSPLHF
TRBJ2-3,TRBD2,NA,TRBV6-1,TGTACCAACAGTGCCGGACTAGCCTCTAGCACAGATACGCAGTATTTT,CTNSAGLASSTDTQYF
TRBJ1-2,TRBD1,many,TRBV12-3/TRBV12-4,TGTGCCAGCAGATTGCAGGGGGCTGACTATGGCTACACCTTC,CASRLQGADYGYTF
TRBJ2-3,TRBD1,NA,TRBV10-1,TGCGCCAGCGGGGACAGGGTCACAGATACGCAGTATTTT,CASGDRVTDTQYF
TRBJ1-5,NA,NA,TRBV4-3,TGCGCCGGCAACCCCGGGAGATATCAGCCCCAGCATTTT,CAGNPGRYQPQHF
TRBJ2-3,NA,many,TRBV5-4,TGTGCCAGCAGCCAGGGACTTGGGGCTACAGATACGCAGTATTTT,CASSQGLGATDTQYF
TRBJ1-6,TRBD1,NA,TRBV6-5,TGTGCCACCAGTGCAGGGGGCTCCTATAATTCACCCCTCCACTTT,CATSAGGSYNSPLHF
TRBJ1-2,TRBD1,many,TRBV4-1,TGCGCCAGCAGCCAGAACAGGGGGAATCATGGCTACACCTTC,CASSQNRGNHGYTF
TRBJ2-3,NA,NA,TRBV12-3/TRBV12-4,TGTGCCAGCACATTAGTCGGGAGTGGAGATATGCAGTATTTT,CASTLVGSGDMQYF
TRBJ1-2,NA,NA,TRBV4-1,TGCACCAGCAGCCAATGCCGGGGACATAACTATGGCTACACCTTC,CTSSQCRGHNYGYTF
TRBJ2-3,NA,once,TRBV6-5,TGTACAAGCAGTTATAGGGACAGCACAGATACGCAGTATTTT,CTSSYRDSTDTQYF
TRBJ1-2,TRBD1,NA,TRBV4-1,TGTGCCAGCAGCCAAGATTTGTACAGGGGAGGAGGCTACACCTTC,CASSQDLYRGGGYTF
TRBJ2-7,TRBD2,NA,TRBV5-6,TGTACCAGCAGCTCAACTAGCGGGAGCTACGAGCAGTACTTC,CTSSSTSGSYEQYF
TRBJ1-1,NA,NA,TRBV20-1,TGCAGTGCTAGAGAAGCGGGCACGGGGCGGGGAGGGACTGAAGCTTTCTTT,CSAREAGTGRGGTEAFF
TRBJ2-7,NA,NA,TRBV10-3,TGTGCCATCAGTGAGGGGGCCAACTACGAGCACTACTTC,CAISEGANYEHYF
TRBJ2-3,TRBD2,NA,TRBV6-5,TGTGCCAGCCGTAGCGGGGGCGGTATAGATACGCAGTATTTT,CASRSGGGIDTQYF
TRBJ1-6,NA,many,TRBV20-1,TGCAGTGCTAGAGTGGGGGCTCGGGATTCACCCCTCCACTTT,CSARVGARDSPLHF
TRBJ2-7,NA,few,TRBV29-1,TGCAGCGTTGATTCGGGGGGCCCCTACGAGCAGTACTTC,CSVDSGGPYEQYF
TRBJ2-6,NA,few,TRBV11-2,TGTGCCAGCAGTCCTATGTCTGGGGCCAACCTCCTGACTTTT,CASSPMSGANLLTF